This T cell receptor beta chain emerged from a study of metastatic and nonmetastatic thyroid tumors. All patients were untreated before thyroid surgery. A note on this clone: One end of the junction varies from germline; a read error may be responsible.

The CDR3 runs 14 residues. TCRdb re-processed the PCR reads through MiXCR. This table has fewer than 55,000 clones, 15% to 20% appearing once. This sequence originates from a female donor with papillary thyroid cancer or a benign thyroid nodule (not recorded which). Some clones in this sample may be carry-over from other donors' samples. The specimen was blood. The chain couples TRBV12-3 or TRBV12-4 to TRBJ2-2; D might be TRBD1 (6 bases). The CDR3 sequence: CASRWTENTGELFF. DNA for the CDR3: TGTGCCAGCAGGTGGACAGAGAACACCGGCGAGCTGTTTTTT.